Following are 25 T cell receptor beta chains from one sample sequenced in a study of patients and donors after allogeneic stem cell transplantation. One entry per CDR3 protein, called by TCRdb with MiXCR from the RT-PCR reads. The sample has tens of thousands of distinct CDR3 sequences, approximately 49% seen once. The sample comprised blood, either unsorted or a sorted T cell fraction (not recorded which). Source of these receptors: a human donor who was either an allogeneic HSCT recipient or a stem cell or donor lymphocyte infusion donor (not recorded which). It is not recorded whose cells these are; they may come from a transplant donor.

V usage is TRBV20-1 and J usage is TRBJ2-3; no definite D call. CDR3 size: 12 residues. The germline V and J ends were trimmed by 4 bases and 3 bases, with 8 bases remaining between them. Germline CDR1 reads DFQATT; CDR2 reads SNEGSKA (reference sequence). Here the CDR3 reads CSATERTDTQYF. The CDR3 DNA is TGCAGTGCTACAGAGAGGACAGATACGCAGTATTTT.

V gene TRBV7-9 combines with J gene TRBJ1-4, with D unclear. This CDR3 is 15 amino acids long. The V end lost 2 bases, the J end lost 8 bases, and 15 bases lay between the germline ends. Germline lookup yields CDR1 SEHNR and CDR2 FQNEAQ (reference sequence). CDR3 bases: TGTGCCAGCAGCTTACACCTACGGCAGGCAGAAAAACTGTTTTTT. It encodes CASSLHLRQAEKLFF. The variable domain in full, completed from reference TRBV7-9 and TRBJ1-4, reads DTGVSQNPRHKITKRGQNVTFRCDPISEHNRLYWYRQTLGQGPEFLTYFQNEAQLEKSRLLSDRFSAERPKGSFSTLEIQRTEQGDSAMYLCASSLHLRQAEKLFFGSGTQLSVL.

The gene calls are TRBV29-1 and TRBJ2-3; tentative D call: TRBD2 (5 bases). Trimming removed 5 bases at V and 14 bases at J, with 17 bases between. Germline assignment: CDR1 SQVTM and CDR2 ANQGSEA. This CDR3 is 11 amino acids long. The CDR3 DNA sequence: TGCAGCGTTACACGGGAAGTCGTGGGGTATTTT. Its translation: CSVTREVVGYF.

Written as DNA, the CDR3 is TGTGCCAGCAGCTTTCGGGACTTCGGGACTGAAGCTTTCTTT. It encodes CASSFRDFGTEAFF. The rearrangement uses TRBV7-9 and TRBJ1-1, with D possibly matching TRBD1 (5 bases). The CDR3 extends over 14 amino acids. V lost 3 bases and J lost 5, with 13 bases in between. Per germline, CDR1 SEHNR and CDR2 FQNEAQ (reference sequence).

This clonotype was observed a few times. CDR3 sequence reads: CASSLARVGTEAFF. In DNA form, the CDR3 reads TGTGCCAGCAGCTTAGCGAGGGTTGGCACTGAAGCTTTCTTT. The chain links TRBV7-6 to TRBJ1-1; D not certain. Trimming pared 0 bases from V and 4 bases from J, leaving 9 bases between. Germline assignment: CDR1 SGHVS and CDR2 FNYEAQ. This CDR3 comprises 14 residues.

The chain is built from TRBV5-1 and TRBJ1-1, with TRBD1 as a possible D gene (5 bases). The CDR3 spans 16 residues. V was clipped by 0 bases and J by 1 base, with 13 bases between them. The V gene's germline CDR1 is SGHRS and CDR2 YFSETQ. The CDR3, as DNA: TGCGCCAGCAGCTTGGGGCCTCCGGGACCGAACACTGAAGCTTTCTTT. Translating gives CASSLGPPGPNTEAFF. The full variable domain, rest sourced from reference TRBV5-1 and TRBJ1-1, is KAGVTQTPRYLIKTRGQQVTLSCSPISGHRSVSWYQQTPGQGLQFLFEYFSETQRNKGNFPGRFSGRQFSNSRSEMNVSTLELGDSALYLCASSLGPPGPNTEAFFGQGTRLTVV.

This chain joins TRBV29-1 and TRBJ1-2, with 8 bases matching TRBD1. The germline V gene has CDR1 SQVTM and CDR2 ANQGSEA. The V and J ends lost 3 bases and 4 bases, in that order; junction bases with no gene match: 7. CDR3 length equals 14 residues. The CDR3 DNA is TGCAGCGTTGACGGTGACAGGGGAGGCTATGGCTACACCTTC. It encodes CSVDGDRGGYGYTF.

The chain uses TRBV6-2 or TRBV6-3 and TRBJ1-5, with 10 positions matching TRBD1. The length of the CDR3 is 18 residues. Germline-derived CDR1 and CDR2 are MNHEY and SVGEGT. The V and J ends lost 0 bases and 4 bases, in that order; junction bases with no gene match: 9. The CDR3 nucleotides are TGTGCCAGCAGTTACTCGACGGGCCAGGGACAGGGGAATCAGCCCCAGCATTTT. This codes for CASSYSTGQGQGNQPQHF.

This chain uses TRBV5-1 with TRBJ2-3; D ambiguous. CDR1 is SGHRS and CDR2 is YFSETQ in the germline V gene. Trimming stripped 1 base from V and 2 bases from J, with 8 bases between. There are 14 residues in the CDR3. The CDR3, as DNA: TGCGCCAGCAGCTTGCACGGACCCACAGATACGCAGTATTTT. Its protein product is CASSLHGPTDTQYF.

The chain employs TRBV6-6 and TRBJ1-1; D gene unclear. The V and J ends lost 0 bases and 4 bases respectively, with 15 bases between them. The CDR3 length is 16 residues. Germline values: CDR1 MNHNY, CDR2 SVGAGI (reference sequence). This CDR3 reads CASSYSIVQLGTEAFF. The CDR3 DNA sequence: TGTGCCAGCAGTTACTCGATAGTGCAGTTGGGCACTGAAGCTTTCTTT.

This chain uses TRBV20-1 with TRBJ1-1; TRBD1 might be the D (5 bases). The germline V and J ends were trimmed by 3 bases and 1 base, with 9 bases remaining between them. Germline V lookup: CDR1 DFQATT, CDR2 SNEGSKA (reference sequence). The CDR3 length is 13 residues. This chain's CDR3 is CSARVGPNTEAFF. The CDR3 nucleotides are TGCAGTGCTAGGGTGGGGCCGAACACTGAAGCTTTCTTT.

The chain has TRBV12-3 or TRBV12-4 and TRBJ1-5; the D is unclear. The V gene lost 5 bases and the J gene lost 12 bases, with 17 bases spanning the gap. The CDR3 runs to 13 residues. CDR3 amino acids: CASSPLPLDGQHF. The CDR3 DNA is TGTGCCAGCAGTCCCTTACCGCTTGACGGCCAGCATTTT.

The table lists this clonotype with a few counts. This sequence joins TRBV18 and TRBJ1-5; D call uncertain. CDR1 and CDR2 (germline): KGHSH, LQKENI. The CDR3 spans 14 residues. V was shortened by 6 bases and J by 4 bases, with 13 bases between the two germline ends. For the CDR3, the DNA is TGTGCCAGCTCCCAAATGGGGAGAAATCAGCCCCAGCATTTT. As protein: CASSQMGRNQPQHF.

This clonotype was seen only once. The rearrangement links TRBV29-1 to TRBJ1-1; TRBD1 matches at 11 bases. The germline V gene has CDR1 SQVTM and CDR2 ANQGSEA. CDR3 length equals 15 residues. V lost 6 bases to trimming and J lost 1 base; unmatched junction nucleotides: 7. The CDR3: CSVSGTGGSNTEAFF. CDR3 nucleotides: TGCAGCGTGTCCGGGACAGGGGGATCGAACACTGAAGCTTTCTTT.

The chain combines TRBV4-3 with TRBJ1-5; D remains ambiguous. Germline V gene lookup returns CDR1 LGHNA and CDR2 YSLEER. The CDR3 sequence is 16 residues long. V lost 1 base, J lost 6 bases, and 16 bases lay in between. CDR3: CASSQGVAGIGQPQHF. Here the CDR3 DNA reads TGCGCCAGCAGCCAAGGAGTTGCGGGGATTGGTCAGCCCCAGCATTTT.

This clonotype was counted ten times or more. The chain is built from TRBV2 and TRBJ1-5, with D possibly matching TRBD1 (5 bases). V lost 6 bases to trimming and J lost 7 bases, with 13 bases between them. Per the germline V gene, CDR1 is SNHLY and CDR2 is FYNNEI. This CDR3 comprises 13 residues. The CDR3 protein is CASRVQGSQPQHF. In DNA, the CDR3 is TGTGCCAGCAGAGTTCAGGGTTCCCAGCCCCAGCATTTT.

The CDR3 region has the DNA TGTGCCAGCAGCCAAGTGTTGCTGAGCTCCTACAATGAGCAGTTCTTC. It encodes CASSQVLLSSYNEQFF. V gene TRBV14 combines with J gene TRBJ2-1; D not certain. CDR3 size: 16 residues. Germline CDR1 and CDR2: SGHDN and FVKESK. V was cut by 1 base and J by 0 bases, with 10 bases left in between.

The chain has TRBV5-1 and TRBJ1-1; tentative D call: TRBD1 (5 bases). Trimming removed 1 base from V and 4 bases from J, with 8 bases in between. CDR1 SGHRS and CDR2 YFSETQ come from the germline V gene. This CDR3 region has 13 residues. CDR3 nucleotides: TGCGCCAGCAGCTTGTTGGGGGGCACTGAAGCTTTCTTT. This gives the protein CASSLLGGTEAFF.

J is TRBJ1-6 and V is TRBV5-1, with a possible D match to TRBD1 (6 bases). Looked up from germline, CDR1 is SGHRS and CDR2 is YFSETQ. This CDR3 comprises 18 residues. Trimming stripped 0 bases from V and 7 bases from J, with 20 bases between. The CDR3 spells CASSLVGAGTVGNSPLHF. The CDR3 bases are TGCGCCAGCAGCTTGGTGGGGGCAGGAACAGTCGGGAATTCACCCCTCCACTTT.

This clonotype was seen more than once but under ten times. J is TRBJ1-4 and V is TRBV20-1; possible D gene TRBD1, 5 bases. The germline gives CDR1 DFQATT, CDR2 SNEGSKA (reference sequence). This CDR3 is built from 15 residues. V was trimmed by 6 bases and J by 4 bases, leaving 18 bases between them. DNA for the CDR3: TGCAGTGCCCAAGACCGGGGCTATAATAATGAAAAACTGTTTTTT. Its translation is CSAQDRGYNNEKLFF.

This clonotype appeared a few times. The genes are TRBV5-1 and TRBJ1-6, with TRBD1 identical over 7 bases. The CDR3 consists of 14 residues. The germline V gene has CDR1 SGHRS and CDR2 YFSETQ. Unmatched junction bases numbered 6, after V lost 4 bases and J lost 8 bases. CDR3 sequence reads: CASSRDRAHSPLHF. In nucleotides, the CDR3 is TGCGCCAGCAGCCGAGACAGGGCGCATTCACCCCTCCACTTT.

The V call is TRBV9, the J call TRBJ1-2; D not certain. V was pared by 4 bases and J by 3 bases, with 13 bases between. The germline V gene encodes CDR1 SGDLS and CDR2 YYNGEE. CDR3 length equals 14 residues. CDR3 sequence: CASSYTDGHYGYTF. CDR3 sequence (DNA): TGTGCCAGCAGCTATACCGACGGGCACTATGGCTACACCTTC.

This chain connects TRBV29-1 to TRBJ1-2; D is perhaps TRBD1 (5 bases). The CDR3 has 15 residues. CDR1 SQVTM and CDR2 ANQGSEA come from the germline V gene. V was trimmed by 2 bases and J by 3 bases, leaving 16 bases between them. This CDR3 is CSVEIGMWGDYGYTF. In DNA form, the CDR3 reads TGCAGCGTTGAAATCGGGATGTGGGGCGACTATGGCTACACCTTC.

This clonotype appeared a few times. The rearrangement uses TRBV7-9 and TRBJ1-4, with D tentatively TRBD1 (6 bases). The CDR3 is 15 residues long. The germline CDR1 and CDR2 sequences are SEHNR and FQNEAQ (reference sequence). The germline V and J ends were trimmed by 5 bases and 8 bases, with 18 bases remaining between them. The CDR3 DNA is TGTGCCAGCAGCCTCCCCGGGGGGCAGGGGGAAAAACTGTTTTTT. Residues: CASSLPGGQGEKLFF.

V gene TRBV18 combines with J gene TRBJ2-1; 7 bases fit TRBD2. The CDR3 is made up of 15 amino acids. Germline V gene data show CDR1 as KGHSH and CDR2 as LQKENI. V lost 5 bases, J lost 1 base, and 5 bases stayed unmatched. This CDR3 is CASSNPSGSYNEQFF. The CDR3 coding sequence is TGTGCCAGCTCAAATCCTAGCGGATCCTACAATGAGCAGTTCTTC.